The TCR beta chain described here comes from a study of T cell repertoires in cytomegalovirus infection. Study-wide background: Through public TCR beta signatures, both CMV infection and matching HLA type were indicated. General study points: Clonotypes of TCR beta that were HLA-C-restricted and CMV-specific dominated the ex vivo response.

CDR1 is SGHTA, CDR2 FQGNSA, per germline. This CDR3 comprises 15 residues. The ends were cut back, 5 bases at V and 1 base at J, with 14 bases in the middle. TCRdb processed the reads anew with MiXCR; each CDR3 protein has one entry. The table has about 260,000 distinct CDR3 sequences, around 15% seen once. This clonotype was counted at least ten times. Its antigen is not known. The material sequenced was PBMCs. The origin of this receptor is a human donor in good health (CMV status not recorded). Some clones in this sample may be carry-over from other donors' samples. The genes are TRBV7-2 and TRBJ1-1; D is undetermined. This CDR3 is CASSPIPGGNTEAFF. Written as DNA, the CDR3 is TGTGCCAGCAGCCCCATACCAGGCGGGAACACTGAAGCTTTCTTT.